The clone carrying this TCR beta chain turned up a few times. This sample is part of a study of blood T cell repertoires in COVID-19. In the study overall: Samples of COVID-19 (acute and convalescent) were obtained from the United States, Italy and Spain.

Only in-frame clones appear in the TCRdb table, and some are missing; sequencing was by immunoSEQ multiplex PCR. The table lists 200,000 to 250,000 clones, about 79% of them singletons. Per the germline V gene, CDR1 is SGHDT and CDR2 is YYEEEE. This CDR3 has 15 amino acids. With 1 base removed from V and 6 bases from J, the gap between germline ends came to 13 bases. In assigning cohorts, the study relied on participant-reported clinical history. Sequencing input: PBMCs or T cells enriched from blood (not recorded which). This clonotype was obtained from a woman aged 55-69 years who had recovered from COVID-19. This chain links TRBV5-6 with TRBJ2-2, with D perhaps TRBD2 (6 bases). This chain's CDR3 is CASSLTSSEPGELFF. CDR3 coding DNA: TGTGCCAGCAGCTTGACTAGCTCGGAGCCCGGGGAGCTGTTTTTT.